This TCR beta chain was retrieved from a study of blood T cell repertoires in COVID-19. Study overall: Sites in the United States, Italy and Spain provided acute and convalescent COVID-19 samples.

Per the original methods: Researchers report that nucleated cell counts were estimated from reference gene primer amplification. The protocol was immunoSEQ multiplex PCR, while the TCRdb copy is restricted to in-frame clones and leaves out a portion. V and J calls and clone size are those listed in that table; D and trimming were worked out from the DNA. This table holds 55,000 to 75,000 clones, 65% to 90% found once. Trimming cost V 4 bases and J 2 bases, with 14 bases left between them. CDR3 length equals 15 residues. Germline loops: CDR1 SEHNR, CDR2 FQNEAQ (reference sequence). The chain recombines TRBV7-9 with TRBJ2-5, with a tentative D call TRBD1 (6 bases). The receptor comes from a man aged 45-65 years with active COVID-19. Sequencing used peripheral blood. The DNA for the CDR3 is TGTGCCAGCAGCTCCCGGGACACAAAACAAGAGACCCAGTACTTC. Protein product: CASSSRDTKQETQYF.